These T cell receptor beta chains were read from a single sample in a study of control samples from healthy donors and cancer patients. Using immunoSEQ multiplex PCR, the repertoire was profiled, and TCRdb retains in-frame clones only, with some absent. Here the sample spans tens of thousands of clones, around 90% being singletons. The source material was formalin-fixed, paraffin-embedded tissue. These receptors were collected from a female donor with melanoma. Each CDR3 is given with its conserved first and last residue. D genes are given only for firm matches. Expanded clones are given a class, and other clones once, few, many or no size at all.

clone size: .
V gene: TRBV5-6
D gene: .
J gene: TRBJ1-5
CDR3 DNA: TGTGCCAGCAGCTTGGGTCGGAGCAATCAGCCCCAGCATTTT
CDR3 protein: CASSLGRSNQPQHF

clone size: once
V gene: TRBV3-1/TRBV3-2
D gene: TRBD2
J gene: TRBJ2-1
CDR3 DNA: TGTGCCAGCAGCCTCGCCGGGGGGACTATCAACAATGAGCAGTTCTTC
CDR3 protein: CASSLAGGTINNEQFF

clone size: .
V gene: TRBV18
D gene: TRBD1
J gene: TRBJ1-1
CDR3 DNA: TGTGCCAGCTCAAAGTCGGGACAGCTCACTGAAGCTTTCTTT
CDR3 protein: CASSKSGQLTEAFF

clone size: .
V gene: TRBV2
D gene: TRBD1
J gene: TRBJ1-1
CDR3 DNA: TGTGCCAGCAGCTTAAACCGGGACAGAGTCCAAAACACTGAAGCTTTCTTT
CDR3 protein: CASSLNRDRVQNTEAFF

clone size: .
V gene: TRBV9
D gene: .
J gene: TRBJ1-6
CDR3 DNA: TGTGCCAGCAGCCCCCAGTCCCATTCAGATTCACCCCTCCACTTT
CDR3 protein: CASSPQSHSDSPLHF

clone size: .
V gene: TRBV4-1
D gene: TRBD2
J gene: TRBJ2-1
CDR3 DNA: TGCGCCAGCAGCCAAGGTATAGCGGGAGCTAGGGAGCAGTTCTTC
CDR3 protein: CASSQGIAGAREQFF

clone size: .
V gene: TRBV5-1
D gene: .
J gene: TRBJ1-1
CDR3 DNA: TGCGCCAGCAGCCGCTCCGGGACGGAGAACACTGAAGCTTTCTTT
CDR3 protein: CASSRSGTENTEAFF

clone size: .
V gene: TRBV5-1
D gene: .
J gene: TRBJ2-3
CDR3 DNA: TGCGCCGCCGGGCGCGGGACGGGACGAGACACAGATACGCAGTATTTT
CDR3 protein: CAAGRGTGRDTDTQYF

clone size: .
V gene: TRBV7-9
D gene: TRBD1
J gene: TRBJ2-7
CDR3 DNA: TGTGCCAGCAGCTCCGACAGGGAACTATACGAGCAGTACTTC
CDR3 protein: CASSSDRELYEQYF

clone size: .
V gene: TRBV7-8
D gene: TRBD2
J gene: TRBJ2-2
CDR3 DNA: TGTGCCAGCAGCTCCCGACTAGCGGGAGTGCCCACCGGGGAGCTGTTTTTT
CDR3 protein: CASSSRLAGVPTGELFF

clone size: .
V gene: TRBV15
D gene: TRBD2
J gene: TRBJ2-7
CDR3 DNA: TGTGCCACCAGCAGAGACTCTAGCGGGAGAGGCTACGAGCAGTACTTC
CDR3 protein: CATSRDSSGRGYEQYF

clone size: .
V gene: TRBV7-8
D gene: .
J gene: TRBJ1-5
CDR3 DNA: TGTGCCAGCAGACTAGGGGCGACCAATCAGCCCCAGCATTTT
CDR3 protein: CASRLGATNQPQHF

clone size: .
V gene: TRBV7-9
D gene: .
J gene: TRBJ1-2
CDR3 DNA: TGTGCCAGCAGCCACCCACCGGGGCGATCCGCCTATGGCTACACCTTC
CDR3 protein: CASSHPPGRSAYGYTF

clone size: .
V gene: TRBV7-2
D gene: TRBD1
J gene: TRBJ1-4
CDR3 DNA: TGTGCCAGCAGCGAAGGGGGCAGGGGCCATGAAAAACTGTTTTTT
CDR3 protein: CASSEGGRGHEKLFF

clone size: .
V gene: TRBV11-2
D gene: .
J gene: TRBJ1-2
CDR3 DNA: TGTGCCAGCAGGGGGTACAGTGGCTACACCTTC
CDR3 protein: CASRGYSGYTF

clone size: once
V gene: TRBV18
D gene: .
J gene: TRBJ1-3
CDR3 DNA: TGTGCCAGCTCACGGGACTCTCACACTCCCCTCTCTGGAAACACCATATATTTT
CDR3 protein: CASSRDSHTPLSGNTIYF

clone size: .
V gene: TRBV19
D gene: TRBD1
J gene: TRBJ2-2
CDR3 DNA: TGTGCCAGTACTTATCGTAGGACAGGGACCGGGGAGCTGTTTTTT
CDR3 protein: CASTYRRTGTGELFF

clone size: .
V gene: TRBV7-9
D gene: .
J gene: TRBJ2-6
CDR3 DNA: TGTGCCAGCAGCTTAGGGCTAGCTAGTGCCAACGTCCTGACTTTC
CDR3 protein: CASSLGLASANVLTF

clone size: once
V gene: TRBV27
D gene: .
J gene: TRBJ2-2
CDR3 DNA: TGTGCCAGCAGGGGTTTTGGGGAGCTGTTTTTT
CDR3 protein: CASRGFGELFF

clone size: .
V gene: TRBV10-3
D gene: .
J gene: TRBJ2-2
CDR3 DNA: TGTGCCATCATGGCCGCGAACACCGGGGAGCTGTTTTTT
CDR3 protein: CAIMAANTGELFF

clone size: .
V gene: TRBV5-1
D gene: TRBD1
J gene: TRBJ2-2
CDR3 DNA: TGCGCCAGCAGCTTAGAGGGACAGGGTACCGGGGAGCTGTTTTTT
CDR3 protein: CASSLEGQGTGELFF

clone size: .
V gene: TRBV3-1/TRBV3-2
D gene: TRBD2
J gene: TRBJ2-1
CDR3 DNA: TGTGCCAGCAGCCAAGGGGTATGGAGGACTAGCGGGAAGAATGAGCAGTTCTTC
CDR3 protein: CASSQGVWRTSGKNEQFF

clone size: .
V gene: TRBV6-1
D gene: .
J gene: TRBJ1-5
CDR3 DNA: TGTGCCAGCAGTGAATACGGCAGGGGCGGCAATCAGCCCCAGCATTTT
CDR3 protein: CASSEYGRGGNQPQHF

clone size: .
V gene: TRBV7-3
D gene: .
J gene: TRBJ2-3
CDR3 DNA: TGTGCCAGCAGCTTTTGGGGCGGGCGCACAGATACGCAGTATTTT
CDR3 protein: CASSFWGGRTDTQYF

clone size: .
V gene: TRBV10-2
D gene: TRBD1
J gene: TRBJ1-1
CDR3 DNA: TGCGCCAGCATCCCGCGACCGGGACAGGGGGTGACTGAAGCTTTCTTT
CDR3 protein: CASIPRPGQGVTEAFF

clone size: .
V gene: TRBV10-2
D gene: .
J gene: TRBJ1-2
CDR3 DNA: TGCGCCAGCAGGACAGGACAGAATAACTATGGCTACACCTTC
CDR3 protein: CASRTGQNNYGYTF

clone size: .
V gene: TRBV7-8
D gene: .
J gene: TRBJ2-7
CDR3 DNA: TGTGCCAGCAGCTTCCCTGGCGAGCAGTACTTC
CDR3 protein: CASSFPGEQYF

clone size: .
V gene: TRBV7-3
D gene: .
J gene: TRBJ2-1
CDR3 DNA: TGTGCCAGCAGCTCTAATTATGGTGAGCAGTTCTTC
CDR3 protein: CASSSNYGEQFF

clone size: .
V gene: TRBV7-9
D gene: .
J gene: TRBJ1-1
CDR3 DNA: TGTGCCAGCAGCTTAATTCCCCAGGACACTGAAGCTTTCTTT
CDR3 protein: CASSLIPQDTEAFF

clone size: .
V gene: TRBV6-5
D gene: .
J gene: TRBJ2-7
CDR3 DNA: TGTGCCAGCTTGGACAACTACGAGCAGTACTTC
CDR3 protein: CASLDNYEQYF

clone size: .
V gene: TRBV19
D gene: .
J gene: TRBJ1-1
CDR3 DNA: TGTGCCAGTAGTATTGGGACGGTGGACACTGAAGCTTTCTTT
CDR3 protein: CASSIGTVDTEAFF

clone size: .
V gene: TRBV5-1
D gene: .
J gene: TRBJ2-5
CDR3 DNA: TGCGCCAGCAGCTTTGAAGGGAGAACGGGAGAGACCCAGTACTTC
CDR3 protein: CASSFEGRTGETQYF

clone size: .
V gene: TRBV24-1
D gene: .
J gene: TRBJ2-6
CDR3 DNA: TGTGCCACCAGTGATCCTGGGGCCAACGTCCTGACTTTC
CDR3 protein: CATSDPGANVLTF

clone size: .
V gene: TRBV19
D gene: .
J gene: TRBJ1-5
CDR3 DNA: TGTGCCAGTAGCAGATGGGGGGCGAGGAATCAGCCCCAGCATTTT
CDR3 protein: CASSRWGARNQPQHF

clone size: .
V gene: TRBV6-4
D gene: TRBD2
J gene: TRBJ2-1
CDR3 DNA: TGTGCCAGCAGTGACTCCCGGGACTATTACAATGAGCAGTTCTTC
CDR3 protein: CASSDSRDYYNEQFF

clone size: .
V gene: TRBV2
D gene: .
J gene: TRBJ2-2
CDR3 DNA: TGTGCCAGCAGTGAAGGTTCCCAAGGTCGGACCGGGGAGCTGTTTTTT
CDR3 protein: CASSEGSQGRTGELFF

clone size: .
V gene: TRBV7-9
D gene: .
J gene: TRBJ2-1
CDR3 DNA: TGTGCCAGCAGCTTAGCGGCTAGTTCTGTTTACAATGAGCAGTTCTTC
CDR3 protein: CASSLAASSVYNEQFF

clone size: .
V gene: TRBV19
D gene: .
J gene: TRBJ1-2
CDR3 DNA: TGTGCCAGTAGAACAAGACACTATGGCTACACCTTC
CDR3 protein: CASRTRHYGYTF

clone size: .
V gene: TRBV5-4
D gene: .
J gene: TRBJ2-1
CDR3 DNA: TGTGCCAGCAGCCCCGTAGCGGAATCGTACAATGAGCAGTTCTTC
CDR3 protein: CASSPVAESYNEQFF

clone size: .
V gene: TRBV5-1
D gene: .
J gene: TRBJ2-2
CDR3 DNA: TGCGCCAGCAGCTTGGCGGGGGACTTGTACACCGGGGAGCTGTTTTTT
CDR3 protein: CASSLAGDLYTGELFF

clone size: .
V gene: TRBV10-3
D gene: .
J gene: TRBJ1-2
CDR3 DNA: TGTGCCATCAGGAGCCTCCAAGGAAATGGCTACACCTTC
CDR3 protein: CAIRSLQGNGYTF

clone size: .
V gene: TRBV9
D gene: .
J gene: TRBJ2-7
CDR3 DNA: TGTGCCAGCAGCCCAGGTTACGAGCAGTACTTC
CDR3 protein: CASSPGYEQYF

clone size: .
V gene: TRBV20-1
D gene: .
J gene: TRBJ2-5
CDR3 DNA: TGCAGTGCTAGAGATCGGTTCCAGTACTTC
CDR3 protein: CSARDRFQYF

clone size: .
V gene: TRBV10-3
D gene: TRBD1
J gene: TRBJ2-3
CDR3 DNA: TGTGCCATCAGTCTTCAGACAGGGAGCACAGATACGCAGTATTTT
CDR3 protein: CAISLQTGSTDTQYF

clone size: .
V gene: TRBV25-1
D gene: .
J gene: TRBJ1-1
CDR3 DNA: TGTGCCAGCAGTGCGGACAGTACCTTTGAAGCTTTCTTT
CDR3 protein: CASSADSTFEAFF

clone size: .
V gene: TRBV5-4
D gene: TRBD2
J gene: TRBJ2-2
CDR3 DNA: TGTGCCAGCAGCCCGCCGGGACTAGCGGCGAACACCGGGGAGCTGTTTTTT
CDR3 protein: CASSPPGLAANTGELFF

clone size: .
V gene: TRBV3-1/TRBV3-2
D gene: TRBD1
J gene: TRBJ1-4
CDR3 DNA: TGTGCCAGCAGCCAAGGTGGGACAGGGACCGAAAAACTGTTTTTT
CDR3 protein: CASSQGGTGTEKLFF

clone size: .
V gene: TRBV9
D gene: .
J gene: TRBJ1-6
CDR3 DNA: TGTGCCAGCAGCACCCAGAGCTCCTATAATTCACCCCTCCACTTT
CDR3 protein: CASSTQSSYNSPLHF

clone size: .
V gene: TRBV3-1/TRBV3-2
D gene: TRBD1
J gene: TRBJ2-3
CDR3 DNA: TGTGCCAGCAGCACCCGGACAGGGGGCAGAGATACGCAGTATTTT
CDR3 protein: CASSTRTGGRDTQYF

clone size: .
V gene: TRBV3-1/TRBV3-2
D gene: TRBD1
J gene: TRBJ1-4
CDR3 DNA: TGTGCCAGCAGCCAAGAATTCGCAGGGGGCCCTCTAGGTGAAAAACTGTTTTTT
CDR3 protein: CASSQEFAGGPLGEKLFF

clone size: .
V gene: TRBV3-1/TRBV3-2
D gene: .
J gene: TRBJ2-1
CDR3 DNA: TGTGCCAGCAGCCAAGATCGGGGCCGCAATGAGCAGTTCTTC
CDR3 protein: CASSQDRGRNEQFF

clone size: .
V gene: TRBV5-1
D gene: .
J gene: TRBJ2-1
CDR3 DNA: TGCGCCAGCAGCTTGGAGGGTTGGGGACCGATCATCTACAATGAGCAGTTCTTC
CDR3 protein: CASSLEGWGPIIYNEQFF

clone size: once
V gene: TRBV5-1
D gene: .
J gene: TRBJ1-2
CDR3 DNA: TGCGCCAGCAGTGAATCTGTGGGTGGCTACACCTTC
CDR3 protein: CASSESVGGYTF

clone size: .
V gene: TRBV13
D gene: TRBD2
J gene: TRBJ2-1
CDR3 DNA: TGTGCCAGCAGCTTAGAAGGACTAGCCAATGAGCAGTTCTTC
CDR3 protein: CASSLEGLANEQFF

clone size: .
V gene: TRBV5-6
D gene: .
J gene: TRBJ2-4
CDR3 DNA: TGTGCCAGCAGCTTCGCGAGTTCCAAAAACATTCAGTACTTC
CDR3 protein: CASSFASSKNIQYF

clone size: .
V gene: TRBV28
D gene: .
J gene: TRBJ2-7
CDR3 DNA: TGTGCCAGCAGTTCCAGGGGGGAGGTCCACTACGAGCAGTACTTC
CDR3 protein: CASSSRGEVHYEQYF

clone size: .
V gene: TRBV6-5
D gene: .
J gene: TRBJ1-2
CDR3 DNA: TGTGCCAGCAGGGCCGGGACACTTAACTATGGCTACACCTTC
CDR3 protein: CASRAGTLNYGYTF

clone size: .
V gene: TRBV5-1
D gene: TRBD1
J gene: TRBJ1-3
CDR3 DNA: TGCGCCAGCAGCTTGGGACAGGGGGCCATCTCTGGAAACACCATATATTTT
CDR3 protein: CASSLGQGAISGNTIYF

clone size: .
V gene: TRBV7-9
D gene: TRBD2
J gene: TRBJ2-3
CDR3 DNA: TGTGCCAGCAGCCCCATCTATCGGGAGGGTGATACGCAGTATTTT
CDR3 protein: CASSPIYREGDTQYF